In this sample, the clone carrying this T cell receptor (beta chain) turned up many times. Its target is unknown. This entry comes from a study of CD8 T cells in ankylosing spondylitis. General study points: Disease-associated clones were reportedly significantly overrepresented in matched ankylosing spondylitis synovial fluid. Relatively rare in peripheral blood, disease-linked clones were also CD8+. Several of the motif variants were reported before in synovial fluid and blood from reactive arthritis. Apparently characteristic of ankylosing spondylitis blood was a TCR beta motif (about 8 highly homologous variants).

With 2 bases removed from V and 2 bases from J, the gap between germline ends came to 12 bases. The CDR3 covers 14 residues. In germline, CDR1 is SQVTM, CDR2 ANQGSEA. As the method for making TCR beta libraries, quantitative 5'-RACE with molecular barcodes was used. TCRdb re-called the 5' RACE reads through MiXCR, storing one row per CDR3 protein. Of fewer than 750,000 distinct CDR3 sequences in the sample, around 19% were seen once. The TCR sequence derives from a male donor with ankylosing spondylitis. Sequencing used blood, either unsorted or a sorted T cell fraction (not recorded which). The chain combines TRBV29-1 with TRBJ2-5; D perhaps matches TRBD1 (5 bases). In DNA, the CDR3 is TGCAGCGTTGAATGGTGGGGCGTTCAAGAGACCCAGTACTTC. This translates into CSVEWWGVQETQYF.